The 30 T cell receptor beta chains listed next were all sequenced from one sample in a study of vaccination and CD4 T cells after COVID-19. As for treatment: 10-day PBMC culture with coronavirus spike peptide pools or control peptides (ViraFEST assay). Sequence data for DNA of cultured CD4+ T cells were generated by the Oncomine TCR Beta short-read assay. TCRdb passed the PCR reads through MiXCR, listing each CDR3 protein once. The sample lists some 6,200 distinct CDR3 sequences; around 33% were seen once. Their recognized antigens are unknown. The sample here was CD4+ T cells from blood, cultured in vitro, taken after SARS-CoV-2 vaccination. The receptor source for this set is a human donor who had recovered from COVID-19.

A remark on this clonotype: Germline is not matched at one junction end, which may reflect a read error. The gene calls are TRBV6-1 and TRBJ2-4; D may correspond to TRBD1 or TRBD2 (5 bases each). The CDR3 runs to 11 residues. The germline CDR1 and CDR2 sequences are MNHNS and SASEGT. The CDR3 protein is CASSGTLFWNF. The DNA of the CDR3 is TGTGCCAGCAGCGGGACCCTTTTCTGGAACTTC.

This clonotype occurred once. The chain is built from TRBV20-1 and TRBJ2-2; TRBD2 matches at 11 bases. Germline trimming cut 1 base from V and 7 bases from J; bases unmatched to any gene: 5. Germline values: CDR1 DFQATT, CDR2 SNEGSKA (reference sequence). The CDR3 has 15 amino acids. The CDR3 spells CSARVTSGTGGELFF. Written as DNA, the CDR3 is TGCAGTGCTAGAGTGACTAGCGGGACAGGCGGGGAGCTGTTTTTT.

The rearrangement uses TRBV27 and TRBJ1-5; 8 bases agree with TRBD1. CDR3 size: 18 residues. V trimming: 5 bases; J trimming: 2 bases; junction bases outside the gene matches: 14. Looked up from germline, CDR1 is MNHEY and CDR2 is SMNVEV (reference sequence). This CDR3 is CASSRLSGTGYGNQPQHF. The CDR3 DNA follows: TGTGCCAGCAGTCGCTTATCCGGGACAGGCTACGGCAATCAGCCCCAGCATTTT.

The chain uses TRBV15 and TRBJ2-7; 8 bases agree with TRBD2. The CDR3 spans 15 residues. V lost 1 base, J lost 3 bases, and 5 bases stayed unmatched. CDR1 is LNHNV and CDR2 is YYDKDF in the germline V gene (reference sequence). The CDR3 sequence: CATSRGGAGGYEQYF. As DNA, the CDR3 is TGTGCCACCAGCAGAGGGGGCGCGGGGGGCTACGAGCAGTACTTC.

The chain recombines TRBV7-6 with TRBJ2-1; D is unclear. This CDR3 has 13 amino acids. Germline V gene sequence: CDR1 SGHVS, CDR2 FNYEAQ. The V end was cut by 1 base, the J end by 3 bases, with 4 bases between. This CDR3 is CASSLVGYNEQFF. The CDR3 nucleotides are TGTGCCAGCAGCTTAGTCGGCTACAATGAGCAGTTCTTC.

This clonotype was detected a few times. The J gene is TRBJ2-7, the V gene TRBV6-1; D tentatively fits TRBD1 or TRBD2 (5 bases each). Trimming took 10 bases from V and 1 from J, leaving 20 bases between them. There are 15 residues in the CDR3. The V gene's germline CDR1 is MNHNS and CDR2 SASEGT. The CDR3 DNA is TGTGCCACGACTACCGGGGCTAGACAGTCCTACGAGCAGTACTTC. Its protein is CATTTGARQSYEQYF.

This clonotype is classed as medium-sized (0.01 to 0.1%). The J gene is TRBJ1-1, the V gene TRBV28; 7 bases are shared with TRBD1. The ends lost 4 bases at V and 4 bases at J; junction bases unmatched: 9. Germline V gene sequence: CDR1 MDHEN, CDR2 SYDVKM. This CDR3 contains 15 residues. The CDR3 spells CASSSLQGRSTEAFF. For the CDR3, the DNA is TGTGCCAGCAGTTCTCTACAGGGGAGAAGCACTGAAGCTTTCTTT.

The chain has TRBV7-2 and TRBJ1-1, with TRBD1 matching over 7 bases. After removal of 3 bases from V and 2 bases from J, the junction contained 6 bases not matched to a gene. This CDR3 is 15 amino acids long. Germline CDR1 and CDR2: SGHTA and FQGNSA. Here the CDR3 DNA reads TGTGCCAGCAGCTTGGCGGGACAGCCAAACACTGAAGCTTTCTTT. Translated, it gives CASSLAGQPNTEAFF.

CDR3 DNA: TGCAGTGCTAGACCATTCGGACTAGCGCCGCAAGAGACCCAGTACTTC. It specifies CSARPFGLAPQETQYF. The chain has TRBV20-1 and TRBJ2-5; 9 bases map to TRBD2. Germline V CDR1 and CDR2: DFQATT, SNEGSKA (reference sequence). The CDR3 has 16 amino acids. The J segment lost 2 bases and the V segment lost 2 bases, leaving 9 bases of the junction unmatched.

CDR3 sequence: CASSLRQGASAETQYF. The CDR3 bases are TGTGCCAGCAGCTTGAGACAGGGGGCCAGTGCGGAGACCCAGTACTTC. The genes are TRBV7-6 and TRBJ2-5; 10 bases line up with TRBD1. V was pared by 3 bases and J by 5 bases, with 9 bases of the junction left unmatched. The CDR3 has 16 amino acids. Germline V gene data show CDR1 as SGHVS and CDR2 as FNYEAQ.

J is TRBJ1-1 and V is TRBV29-1; the D gene is possibly TRBD1 (6 bases). The CDR3 contains 15 residues. Germline loops: CDR1 SQVTM, CDR2 ANQGSEA. Trimming removed 6 bases at V and 0 bases at J, with 17 bases between. Here the CDR3 reads CSVFGGRGMNTEAFF. In DNA, the CDR3 is TGCAGCGTCTTTGGGGGGCGGGGGATGAACACTGAAGCTTTCTTT.

The genes are TRBV11-3 and TRBJ1-2; the D gene is possibly TRBD1 (5 bases). Germline V gives CDR1 SGHNT, CDR2 YENEEA. There are 15 residues in the CDR3. Trimming stripped 2 bases from V and 5 bases from J, with 15 bases between. In DNA, the CDR3 is TGTGCCAGCAGCTTAACCGACAGCAAAACTTATGGCTACACCTTC. It yields the protein CASSLTDSKTYGYTF. The variable domain in full, completed from reference TRBV11-3 and TRBJ1-2, reads EAGVVQSPRYKIIEKKQPVAFWCNPISGHNTLYWYLQNLGQGPELLIRYENEEAVDDSQLPKDRFSAERLKGVDSTLKIQPAELGDSAVYLCASSLTDSKTYGYTFGSGTRLTVV.

V gene TRBV5-1 combines with J gene TRBJ2-7; 7 bases fit TRBD1. Germline V gives CDR1 SGHRS, CDR2 YFSETQ. The CDR3 totals 13 residues. V was clipped by 2 bases and J by 3 bases; unmatched bases: 2. The CDR3 DNA is TGCGCCAGCAGCTTCCGGGACAGCTACGAGCAGTACTTC. This gives the protein CASSFRDSYEQYF.

The chain joins TRBV5-4 to TRBJ1-1; perhaps TRBD1 as D (6 bases). Trimming took off 4 bases at V and 2 bases at J, with 12 bases between the two ends. This CDR3 has 14 residues. CDR1 is SGHNT and CDR2 is YYREEE in the germline V gene (reference sequence). The CDR3 loop reads CASSVQGINTEAFF. In DNA form, the CDR3 reads TGTGCCAGCAGCGTGCAGGGGATAAACACTGAAGCTTTCTTT.

The chain recombines TRBV5-1 with TRBJ1-6, with D perhaps TRBD1 (6 bases). CDR1 and CDR2 from the germline V gene are SGHRS and YFSETQ. The CDR3 totals 15 residues. Trimming left V 0 bases short and J 7 bases short, with 11 bases between. The CDR3 loop reads CASSLGGTTNSPLHF. The CDR3 region has the DNA TGCGCCAGCAGCTTGGGTGGGACAACGAATTCACCCCTCCACTTT.

This clonotype was seen only a few times. CDR3 sequence (DNA): TGCAGTGCTAGTAGGGGGTTAGGCACTGAAGCTTTCTTT. Amino acid sequence: CSASRGLGTEAFF. The chain combines TRBV20-1 with TRBJ1-1, with a possible D match to TRBD1 (6 bases). The CDR3 length is 13 residues. Between the trimmed V and J ends, which lost 3 bases and 4 bases, there was a span of 12 bases. CDR1 and CDR2 from the germline V gene are DFQATT and SNEGSKA (reference sequence).

This clonotype appeared a few times. The chain joins TRBV20-1 to TRBJ1-6; possibly TRBD1 for D (6 bases). The germline V gene encodes CDR1 DFQATT and CDR2 SNEGSKA (reference sequence). V was pared by 3 bases and J by 10 bases, with 19 bases between. The CDR3 is made up of 15 amino acids. The chain's CDR3 is CSASRIAGDGSPLHF. The DNA for the CDR3 is TGCAGTGCTAGTCGAATCGCAGGGGATGGATCACCCCTCCACTTT.

This clonotype occurred a few times. This chain joins TRBV6-1 and TRBJ2-6, with 7 bases matching TRBD1. Trimming removed 5 bases from V and 2 bases from J; junction bases left unmatched: 6. There are 16 residues in the CDR3. Germline-derived CDR1 and CDR2 are MNHNS and SASEGT. CDR3 protein: CASSTQGHTGANVLTF. CDR3 coding DNA: TGTGCCAGCAGTACACAGGGGCATACTGGGGCCAACGTCCTGACTTTC.

The chain employs TRBV28 and TRBJ1-2; TRBD1 matches at 9 bases. The V and J ends lost 6 bases and 5 bases, in that order; junction bases with no gene match: 7. The CDR3 extends over 14 amino acids. Germline CDR1 MDHEN, CDR2 SYDVKM. CDR3 region: CASRLNRGRYGYTF. In nucleotides, the CDR3 is TGTGCCAGCAGACTTAACAGGGGGCGGTATGGCTACACCTTC.

This clonotype is judged medium-sized (0.01 to 0.1%). Written as DNA, the CDR3 is TGTGCCAGCACCCAGCGGCTAGCCGGGGAGACCCAGTACTTC. This sequence encodes CASTQRLAGETQYF. This sequence joins TRBV7-2 and TRBJ2-5, with D maybe TRBD2 (5 bases). Trimming left V 7 bases short and J 5 bases short, with 17 bases between. The length of the CDR3 is 14 residues. Germline V gene lookup returns CDR1 SGHTA and CDR2 FQGNSA.

This chain joins TRBV20-1 and TRBJ2-3, with D tentatively TRBD2 (5 bases). There are 15 residues in the CDR3. The germline V and J ends were trimmed by 4 bases and 2 bases, with 16 bases remaining between them. Germline loops: CDR1 DFQATT, CDR2 SNEGSKA (reference sequence). For the CDR3, the DNA is TGCAGTGCTACACGAGGGCAAACCCACACAGATACGCAGTATTTT. As protein: CSATRGQTHTDTQYF.

This clonotype showed up just a few times. CDR3 region: CSASRLAGGSYEQYF. DNA of the CDR3: TGCAGTGCTAGTAGACTAGCGGGGGGGTCCTACGAGCAGTACTTC. The rearrangement uses TRBV20-1 and TRBJ2-7; 14 bases line up with TRBD2. Germline V gene sequence: CDR1 DFQATT, CDR2 SNEGSKA (reference sequence). The V and J ends lost 3 bases and 1 base, in that order; junction bases with no gene match: 2. The CDR3 has 15 amino acids.

This clonotype was detected a few times. This chain connects TRBV6-2 or TRBV6-3 to TRBJ2-5, with 15 bases identical to TRBD2. From germline, CDR1 is MNHEY and CDR2 SVGEGT. J was trimmed by 4 bases and V by 4 bases; bases with no gene match: 1. This CDR3 region has 15 residues. The CDR3 bases are TGTGCCAGCAGTTGGACTAGCGGGGGGGCAGAGACCCAGTACTTC. Encoded protein: CASSWTSGGAETQYF.

In its sample, this clonotype is large. V and J are TRBV24-1 and TRBJ2-5, with 10 positions matching TRBD1. This CDR3 region has 17 residues. In germline, CDR1 is KGHDR, CDR2 SFDVKD. The trim removed 4 bases at V and 4 bases at J, leaving 11 bases unmatched. CDR3 loop: CATSDPRDDRGRETQYF. The CDR3 DNA reads TGTGCCACCAGTGACCCCCGAGACGACAGGGGGCGAGAGACCCAGTACTTC.

The chain has TRBV6-1 and TRBJ2-5; maybe TRBD1 (5 bases). CDR1 and CDR2 from the germline V gene are MNHNS and SASEGT. This CDR3 comprises 16 residues. V was shortened by 5 bases and J by 5 bases, with 21 bases between the two germline ends. This CDR3 reads CASSTTLAGRRETQYF. Written as DNA, the CDR3 is TGTGCCAGCAGTACAACCCTCGCAGGGCGTAGGGAGACCCAGTACTTC.

The chain couples TRBV20-1 to TRBJ2-3; unclear D gene. This CDR3 has 13 residues. Deletions cut 1 base from V and 0 bases from J, with 5 bases between. Germline CDR1 reads DFQATT; CDR2 reads SNEGSKA (reference sequence). The CDR3 DNA sequence: TGCAGTGCTAGAGGAGAGAGCACAGATACGCAGTATTTT. This translates into CSARGESTDTQYF.

The chain carries TRBV3-1 and TRBJ1-1, with D tentatively TRBD1 (6 bases). This CDR3 has 15 residues. Trimming shortened V by 2 bases and J by 0 bases, and 10 bases separated the two germline ends. The V gene's germline CDR1 is LGHDT and CDR2 YNNKEL (reference sequence). CDR3 in amino acids: CASSQRQAMNTEAFF. In DNA form, the CDR3 reads TGTGCCAGCAGCCAACGACAGGCTATGAACACTGAAGCTTTCTTT.

This clonotype has more than one count but fewer than ten. V and J are TRBV19 and TRBJ1-5, with D perhaps TRBD1 (6 bases). V lost 8 bases and J lost 7, with 12 bases in between. Germline V gives CDR1 LNHDA, CDR2 SQIVND (reference sequence). This CDR3 has 12 amino acids. CDR3 sequence reads: CASRGAGQPQHF. The CDR3 DNA is TGTGCCAGTCGGGGGGCAGGGCAGCCCCAGCATTTT.

The chain uses TRBV28 and TRBJ1-2; weak D call: TRBD1 (6 bases). The germline V and J ends were trimmed by 3 bases and 4 bases, with 9 bases remaining between them. Germline V gene sequence: CDR1 MDHEN, CDR2 SYDVKM. The CDR3 runs 13 residues. The CDR3: CASSFGQLYGYTF. CDR3 nucleotides: TGTGCCAGCAGTTTCGGACAGCTCTATGGCTACACCTTC.

This clonotype was counted a few times. V usage is TRBV20-1 and J usage is TRBJ2-3; D not certain. V lost 2 bases and J lost 0, with 6 bases in between. Germline V gene sequence: CDR1 DFQATT, CDR2 SNEGSKA (reference sequence). The CDR3 runs to 13 residues. In nucleotides, the CDR3 is TGCAGTGCTAGACTCGGGAGCACAGATACGCAGTATTTT. It encodes CSARLGSTDTQYF.